Listed below are T cell receptor beta chains from one sample, sequenced in a study of a mutant IDH1 vaccine in newly diagnosed glioma. These receptors have no known antigen. TCRdb keeps only in-frame clones here, not all; method: immunoSEQ multiplex PCR. The sample holds fewer than 30,000 clones, less than 85% seen once. Sequences were derived from PBMCs, sampled from a glioma patient whose treatment included an IDH1 peptide vaccine. The receptors originated from a man aged 25-45 years with glioma. Both conserved end residues are part of each CDR3. Clone size is not always given. Where it is, it says once, few, many or a class for expanded clones.

v_call clone_size cdr3_aa
TRBV5-6 NA CASSFARGETQYF
TRBV27 NA CASTSGAVNEKLFF
TRBV20-1 few CSAAMNTEAFF
TRBV7-9 NA CASSPQSGQSNYGYTF
TRBV4-3 few CASSQDPLVTGELFF
TRBV29-1 NA CSVEVGKAGYTF
TRBV14 NA CASSQILGGTEAFF
TRBV7-9 NA CASSRREGINNEQFF
TRBV2 few CASGTEEETQYF
TRBV6-5 NA CASRGTSGGAEYF
TRBV25-1 NA CASSESYGYTF
TRBV19 few CASSSSWGFGSRHF
TRBV2 few CASSLDKNTGELFF
TRBV2 NA CASSELAGGQAFF
TRBV11-2 NA CASSLGVRASYEQYF
TRBV6-6 NA CASSYLSPYEQYF
TRBV18 NA CASSPPGQGVSNQPQHF
TRBV28 once CASATGISYEQYF
TRBV7-8 NA CASSLPGATTDTQYF
TRBV7-2 once CASSRQGNIPNEQFF
TRBV5-1 few CASSSVGGQGLNTEAFF
TRBV19 NA CASRTSGQGSYNEQFF
TRBV5-1 NA CASSGGQGPQGEQFF
TRBV7-3 few CASSLGATEAFF
TRBV6-5 NA CASSLVPSSYNEQFF
TRBV7-8 NA CASSLNGQRSRETQYF
TRBV7-8 NA CASSLAREQYF
TRBV10-3 NA CAIRGQANTEAFF
TRBV15 NA CATSSLRLAGGGEQFF
TRBV5-1 NA CASSLGTGAQETQYF
TRBV5-6 NA CASSMMGGAGEQFF
TRBV5-4 NA CASRPGHGFYEQYF
TRBV2 NA CASSRDRGVEKLFF
TRBV5-1 NA CASGDVSSYNEQFF
TRBV9 NA CASSVEGNGADTQYF
TRBV30 NA CAGGQAGFNSPLHF
TRBV25-1 few CASSEGSSYNEQFF
TRBV5-4 NA CASSSNRGLNTEAFF
TRBV5-1 NA CASSLDRDTEAFF
TRBV30 NA CAWTRASSYNEQFF
TRBV13 NA CASSLKAGATLRGYTF
TRBV2 few CASSHRSSYNEQFF
TRBV2 NA CASRHHLQGKNTEAFF
TRBV6-5 NA CASSYRQGVNTGELFF
TRBV4-1 NA CASSQDATGEGQETQYF
TRBV19 NA CASSISSNEKLFF